Each of the 29 T cell receptor beta chains below was sequenced from the same sample in a study of blood T cells in healthy people across ages (dated by TCRdb to the mid-2010s). Receptor amplification or capture employed 5' RACE. The sample was run on an Illumina HiSeq 2500. The second PCR ran for roughly 6 to 11 cycles and used a J-beta primer mix along with a sample-barcoded 5' primer. TCRdb trimmed public reads at Q25 via fastp, called clones via MiXCR and kept in-frame beta chains. When rows share a CDR3 protein, they turn into one entry using the most common DNA and genes. The sample table holds nearly 1 million distinct CDR3 sequences, of which around 54% were seen once. Together, the top ten hold about 20% of the sample. Sequences were obtained from blood. These receptors all stem from a woman aged 55-70 years in good health.

The V call is TRBV28, the J call TRBJ1-2, with D perhaps TRBD1 (5 bases). This CDR3 has 14 amino acids. Germline V gene sequence: CDR1 MDHEN, CDR2 SYDVKM. Deletions cut 4 bases from V and 4 bases from J, with 13 bases between. DNA of the CDR3: TGTGCCAGCAGTTCACAGGTCCCTCCCTATGGCTACACCTTC. Translated, it gives CASSSQVPPYGYTF.

This clonotype was seen a handful of times. This chain connects TRBV4-2 to TRBJ2-6; D unresolved. Trimming took 1 base from V and 11 from J, leaving 3 bases between them. This CDR3 spans 11 amino acids. Germline CDR1 and CDR2: LGHNA and YNFKEQ. This chain's CDR3 is CASSQGDVLTF. DNA of the CDR3: TGTGCCAGCAGCCAAGGGGACGTCCTGACTTTC.

The rearrangement links TRBV28 to TRBJ1-2; a weak D match, TRBD1 (5 bases). The germline V and J ends were trimmed by 8 bases and 0 bases, with 7 bases remaining between them. The CDR3 has 12 residues. Germline CDR1 MDHEN, CDR2 SYDVKM. DNA for the CDR3: TGTGCCAGCCGGACATCTAACTATGGCTACACCTTC. This translates into CASRTSNYGYTF.

The CDR3 is CSARVGAGSGKNIQYF. The DNA for the CDR3 is TGCAGTGCTAGAGTGGGAGCGGGGTCTGGCAAAAACATTCAGTACTTC. The chain couples TRBV20-1 to TRBJ2-4, with 7 bases lining up with TRBD2. Trimming removed 1 base from V and 3 bases from J; junction bases left unmatched: 9. The CDR3 consists of 16 residues. Germline V gene data show CDR1 as DFQATT and CDR2 as SNEGSKA (reference sequence).

V usage is TRBV2 and J usage is TRBJ2-1; tentative D call: TRBD2 (5 bases). The CDR3 extends over 12 amino acids. Trimming stripped 4 bases from V and 8 bases from J, with 9 bases between. Per the germline V gene, CDR1 is SNHLY and CDR2 is FYNNEI. This CDR3 is CASSGGSDEQFF. Written as DNA, the CDR3 is TGTGCCAGCAGTGGCGGGTCGGATGAGCAGTTCTTC.

V is TRBV9 and J is TRBJ1-6, with 9 bases aligning to TRBD1. This CDR3 has 15 amino acids. The V gene's germline CDR1 is SGDLS and CDR2 YYNGEE. Trimming removed 5 bases from V and 8 bases from J; junction bases left unmatched: 8. CDR3 nucleotide sequence: TGTGCCAGCAGTGATACGGGACAGGGATATTCACCCCTCCACTTT. Translation gives CASSDTGQGYSPLHF.

The chain joins TRBV20-1 to TRBJ2-3; D gene uncertain. The CDR3 length is 15 residues. Between the trimmed V and J ends, which lost 0 bases and 1 base, there was a span of 11 bases. Germline assignment: CDR1 DFQATT and CDR2 SNEGSKA (reference sequence). The CDR3 protein is CSARDVNRGTDTQYF. The DNA for the CDR3 is TGCAGTGCTAGAGATGTGAACCGGGGCACAGATACGCAGTATTTT.

The rearrangement uses TRBV10-3 and TRBJ1-2, with 8 bases lining up with TRBD1. Trimming at V came to 3 bases and at J to 7 bases, leaving 10 bases not matched to a gene. The CDR3 has 15 residues. The germline V gene has CDR1 ENHRY and CDR2 SYGVKD. The DNA for the CDR3 is TGTGCCATCAGTGATTCTGCAGGGGGCGCGTGTGGCTACACCTTC. This translates into CAISDSAGGACGYTF.

This chain links TRBV24-1 with TRBJ2-5; no clear D gene. The CDR3 spans 13 residues. Trimming removed 4 bases from V and 5 bases from J, with 10 bases in between. Germline CDR1 is KGHDR and CDR2 is SFDVKD. The CDR3 sequence is CATSDQLGETQYF. Here the CDR3 DNA reads TGTGCCACCAGTGACCAACTCGGTGAGACCCAGTACTTC.

The rearrangement joins TRBV5-1 to TRBJ2-5, with 9 bases identical to TRBD2. Per germline, CDR1 SGHRS and CDR2 YFSETQ. There are 14 residues in the CDR3. Trimming at V came to 4 bases and at J to 4 bases, leaving 5 bases not matched to a gene. This CDR3 is CASSISTSGETQYF. CDR3 coding DNA: TGCGCCAGCAGCATCTCGACTAGCGGAGAGACCCAGTACTTC.

This chain links TRBV6-1 with TRBJ1-5, with D perhaps matching TRBD1 (6 bases). The CDR3 loop spans 14 amino acids. The ends were cut back, 6 bases at V and 10 bases at J, with 19 bases in the middle. Germline V lookup: CDR1 MNHNS, CDR2 SASEGT. The CDR3 DNA follows: TGTGCCAGCAGGGCGGGACACACGAGACTACCCCAGCATTTT. Residues: CASRAGHTRLPQHF.

This sequence joins TRBV4-2 and TRBJ2-1; 7 bases line up with TRBD2. After removal of 5 bases from V and 0 bases from J, the junction contained 7 bases not matched to a gene. The length of the CDR3 is 16 residues. CDR1 and CDR2 from the germline V gene are LGHNA and YNFKEQ. In DNA, the CDR3 is TGTGCCAGCAGCGTACGGGGACTATTCTCCTACAATGAGCAGTTCTTC. The encoded protein is CASSVRGLFSYNEQFF.

For this clonotype: The junction differs from germline at one of its ends, possibly a read error. The chain combines TRBV20-1 with TRBJ2-6; 8 nucleotides align to TRBD1. This CDR3 contains 16 residues. The germline gives CDR1 DFQATT, CDR2 SNEGSKA (reference sequence). The CDR3 bases are TGCAGTGCTGGAGATCCCGGACAGGGTTGGGCCAACGTCCTGACTTTC. Translated: CSAGDPGQGWANVLTF.

This clonotype was picked up one time. This chain joins TRBV7-2 and TRBJ2-6, with TRBD2 identical over 7 bases. Germline trimming cut 5 bases from V and 2 bases from J; bases unmatched to any gene: 6. This CDR3 is built from 16 residues. Germline V gives CDR1 SGHTA, CDR2 FQGNSA. CDR3 in amino acids: CASSGSGNAGANVLTF. The CDR3 nucleotides are TGTGCCAGCAGCGGAAGCGGGAACGCTGGGGCCAACGTCCTGACTTTC.

CDR3 loop: CASSKQGRDEKLFF. CDR3 nucleotides: TGTGCCAGCAGCAAACAGGGGAGGGATGAAAAACTGTTTTTT. The V call is TRBV7-9, the J call TRBJ1-4; TRBD1 matches 7 bases. Germline V lookup: CDR1 SEHNR, CDR2 FQNEAQ (reference sequence). Germline trimming cut 5 bases from V and 6 bases from J; bases unmatched to any gene: 6. This CDR3 spans 14 amino acids.

The chain recombines TRBV15 with TRBJ2-1; 11 bases are shared with TRBD1. The length of the CDR3 is 16 residues. From germline, CDR1 is LNHNV and CDR2 YYDKDF (reference sequence). V lost 2 bases to trimming and J lost 5 bases; unmatched junction nucleotides: 5. The CDR3 DNA is TGTGCCACCAGCAGACCCGGGACAGGGGGACACAATGAGCAGTTCTTC. Translation gives CATSRPGTGGHNEQFF.

This clonotype was detected only a few times. The chain links TRBV10-3 to TRBJ2-4, with TRBD1 as a possible D gene (5 bases). Matching the DNA end better, TRBJ2-7 makes the J call doubtful. The V gene's germline CDR1 is ENHRY and CDR2 SYGVKD. The CDR3 runs to 13 residues. As DNA, the CDR3 is TGTGCCATCAGTGAGTCGAAAGGGGCCGAGCAGTACTTC. It yields the protein CAISESKGAEQYF.

This clonotype was seen many times. The chain couples TRBV12-3 or TRBV12-4 to TRBJ2-5; D uncertain. Trimming shortened V by 2 bases and J by 3 bases, and 10 bases separated the two germline ends. The CDR3 runs 14 residues. The CDR3, as DNA: TGTGCCAGCAGTTTATCCCCCTCGGAAGAGACCCAGTACTTC. As protein: CASSLSPSEETQYF.

The CDR3 spells CATLFHNEQFF. The CDR3 bases are TGTGCCACTCTATTCCACAATGAGCAGTTCTTC. The gene calls are TRBV10-3 and TRBJ2-1; D is unclear. CDR1 and CDR2 from the germline V gene are ENHRY and SYGVKD. V was shortened by 10 bases and J by 5 bases, with 9 bases between the two germline ends. The CDR3 extends over 11 amino acids.

The chain uses TRBV6-2 or TRBV6-3 and TRBJ2-4, with a possible D match to TRBD1 (5 bases). The germline V and J ends were trimmed by 10 bases and 11 bases, with 24 bases remaining between them. The V gene's germline CDR1 is MNHEY and CDR2 SVGEGT. The CDR3 sequence is 14 residues long. CDR3 residues: CATKLGALGFLQYF. CDR3 sequence (DNA): TGTGCCACCAAGTTAGGGGCGCTCGGGTTTCTTCAGTACTTC.

This clonotype has a handful of counts. The V call is TRBV5-1, the J call TRBJ2-1; a weak D match, TRBD2 (5 bases). There are 16 residues in the CDR3. V dropped 5 bases and J dropped 0 bases, with 15 bases sitting between them. Germline CDR1 reads SGHRS; CDR2 reads YFSETQ. CDR3 bases: TGCGCCAGCAGGAGGGTTGCTTCGAGCTCCTACAATGAGCAGTTCTTC. Its translation: CASRRVASSSYNEQFF.

A remark on this clonotype: Sequence at one end of the junction differs from germline and may be a read error. The V gene is TRBV2, the J gene TRBJ2-5; 8 bases fit TRBD2. CDR1 and CDR2 from the germline V gene are SNHLY and FYNNEI. The length of the CDR3 is 13 residues. The CDR3 DNA sequence: TGTACCAGCGGGGGAGGGGTAATGGAGACCCAGTACTTC. Translated: CTSGGGVMETQYF.

The chain links TRBV11-2 to TRBJ2-1; 8 positions match TRBD2. The V gene's germline CDR1 is SGHAT and CDR2 FQNNGV. The V gene end was trimmed by 6 bases and the J gene end by 7 bases; junction bases not matched to a gene: 14. This CDR3 has 16 residues. This CDR3 reads CASRAGVAGYANEQFF. The CDR3 DNA is TGTGCCAGCAGGGCCGGGGTAGCGGGATACGCGAATGAGCAGTTCTTC.

This clonotype was counted between two and nine times. This sequence joins TRBV29-1 and TRBJ2-4, with a possible D match to TRBD1 (5 bases). CDR3 length equals 12 residues. Germline CDR1 and CDR2: SQVTM and ANQGSEA. V was shortened by 1 base and J by 7 bases, with 8 bases between the two germline ends. For the CDR3, the DNA is TGCAGCGTTGAAGGGGCAGGGAACATTCAGTACTTC. Translation gives CSVEGAGNIQYF.

This clonotype came up a few times. The chain is built from TRBV29-1 and TRBJ2-3; tentatively, D is TRBD1 or TRBD2 (6 bases each). The CDR3 covers 12 residues. CDR1 is SQVTM, CDR2 ANQGSEA, per germline. Trimming took off 7 bases at V and 6 bases at J, with 14 bases between the two ends. Written as DNA, the CDR3 is TGCAGCGCCCGAGGGGGGCTCGATACGCAGTATTTT. Translation gives CSARGGLDTQYF.

The CDR3 bases are TGTGCCTGGAGTTTAGCGGGGGACCCCTACGAGCAGTACTTC. Translated: CAWSLAGDPYEQYF. The V call is TRBV30, the J call TRBJ2-7, with 9 bases matching TRBD2. J lost 2 bases, V lost 2 bases, and 4 bases had no gene match. The CDR3 spans 14 residues. In germline, CDR1 is GTSNPN, CDR2 SVGIG (reference sequence).

The V gene is TRBV7-2, the J gene TRBJ2-3, with 13 positions matching TRBD2. Trimming cost V 5 bases and J 2 bases; bases outside gene matches: 4. Germline CDR1 reads SGHTA; CDR2 reads FQGNSA. The CDR3 length is 16 residues. The CDR3 DNA is TGTGCCAGCAGCAAACTAGCGGGAGGGATCACAGATACGCAGTATTTT. Translated, it gives CASSKLAGGITDTQYF.

V and J are TRBV5-1 and TRBJ1-2, with 12 positions matching TRBD1. Trimming removed 0 bases from V and 7 bases from J; junction bases left unmatched: 4. Germline values: CDR1 SGHRS, CDR2 YFSETQ. CDR3 length: 15 amino acids. CDR3 loop: CASSLAGQGALGYTF. The CDR3 DNA follows: TGCGCCAGCAGCTTGGCGGGACAGGGGGCGCTTGGCTACACCTTC.

This clonotype was found many times. This chain joins TRBV7-2 and TRBJ2-3; 7 bases map to TRBD1. Germline V gene lookup returns CDR1 SGHTA and CDR2 FQGNSA. V trimming: 4 bases; J trimming: 4 bases; junction bases outside the gene matches: 5. The CDR3 contains 14 residues. CDR3 nucleotides: TGTGCCAGCAGCTCCCAGACAGGGCCAGATACGCAGTATTTT. Amino acids: CASSSQTGPDTQYF.